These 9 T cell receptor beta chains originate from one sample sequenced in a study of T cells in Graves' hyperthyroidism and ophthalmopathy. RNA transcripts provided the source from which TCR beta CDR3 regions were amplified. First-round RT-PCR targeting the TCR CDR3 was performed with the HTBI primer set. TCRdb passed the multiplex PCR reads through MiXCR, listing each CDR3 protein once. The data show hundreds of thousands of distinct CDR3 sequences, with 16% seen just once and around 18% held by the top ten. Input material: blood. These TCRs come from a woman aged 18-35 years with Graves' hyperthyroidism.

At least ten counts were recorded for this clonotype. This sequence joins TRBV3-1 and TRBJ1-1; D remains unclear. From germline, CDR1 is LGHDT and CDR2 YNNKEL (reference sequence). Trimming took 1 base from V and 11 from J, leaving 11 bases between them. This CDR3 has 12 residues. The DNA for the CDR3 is TGTGCCAGCAGCCAAGCGGCCGGGGATGCTTTCTTT. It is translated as CASSQAAGDAFF.

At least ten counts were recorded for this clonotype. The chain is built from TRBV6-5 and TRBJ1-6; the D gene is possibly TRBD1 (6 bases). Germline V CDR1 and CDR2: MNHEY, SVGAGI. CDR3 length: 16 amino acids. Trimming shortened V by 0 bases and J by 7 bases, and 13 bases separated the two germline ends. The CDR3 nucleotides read TGTGCCAGCAGTTACTCTGTACAGGGAGCCAATTCACCCCTCCACTTT. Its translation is CASSYSVQGANSPLHF.

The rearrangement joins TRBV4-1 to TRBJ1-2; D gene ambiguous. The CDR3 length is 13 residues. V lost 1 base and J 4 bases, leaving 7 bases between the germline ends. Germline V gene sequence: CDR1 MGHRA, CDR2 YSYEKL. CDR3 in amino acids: CASSQALPYGYTF. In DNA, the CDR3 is TGCGCCAGCAGCCAAGCATTACCCTATGGCTACACCTTC.

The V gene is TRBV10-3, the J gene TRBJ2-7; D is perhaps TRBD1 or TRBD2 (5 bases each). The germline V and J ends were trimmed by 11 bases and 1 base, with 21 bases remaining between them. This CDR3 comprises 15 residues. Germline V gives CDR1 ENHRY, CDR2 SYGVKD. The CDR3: CAAREGQGGSYEQYF. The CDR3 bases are TGTGCCGCTCGTGAGGGGCAGGGCGGATCCTACGAGCAGTACTTC.

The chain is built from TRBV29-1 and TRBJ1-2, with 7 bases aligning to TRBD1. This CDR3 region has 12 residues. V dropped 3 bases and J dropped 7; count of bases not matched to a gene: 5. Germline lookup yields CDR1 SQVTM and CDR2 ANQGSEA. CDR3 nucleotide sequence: TGCAGCGTTGAGGGAGGGGGCTCTGGCTACACCTTC. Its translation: CSVEGGGSGYTF.

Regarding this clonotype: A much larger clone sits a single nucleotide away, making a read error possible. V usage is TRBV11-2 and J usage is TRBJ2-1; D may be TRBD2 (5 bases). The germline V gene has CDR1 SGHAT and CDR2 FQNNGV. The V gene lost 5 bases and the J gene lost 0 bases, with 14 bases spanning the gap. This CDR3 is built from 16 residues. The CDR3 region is CASSGSKAVSYNEQFF. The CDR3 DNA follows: TGTGCCAGCAGCGGCAGCAAAGCGGTCTCCTACAATGAGCAGTTCTTC.

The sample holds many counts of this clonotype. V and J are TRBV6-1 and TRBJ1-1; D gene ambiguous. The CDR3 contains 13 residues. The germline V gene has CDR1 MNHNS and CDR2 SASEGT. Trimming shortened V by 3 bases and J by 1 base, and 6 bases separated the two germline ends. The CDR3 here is CASSDRGNTEAFF. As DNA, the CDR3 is TGTGCCAGCAGTGACCGGGGGAACACTGAAGCTTTCTTT.

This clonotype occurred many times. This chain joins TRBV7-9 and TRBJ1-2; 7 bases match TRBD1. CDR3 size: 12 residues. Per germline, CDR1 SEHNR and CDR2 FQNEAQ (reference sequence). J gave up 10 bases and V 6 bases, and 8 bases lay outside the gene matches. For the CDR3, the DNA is TGTGCCAGCAGTCCACAGGGACAGCACTACACCTTC. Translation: CASSPQGQHYTF.

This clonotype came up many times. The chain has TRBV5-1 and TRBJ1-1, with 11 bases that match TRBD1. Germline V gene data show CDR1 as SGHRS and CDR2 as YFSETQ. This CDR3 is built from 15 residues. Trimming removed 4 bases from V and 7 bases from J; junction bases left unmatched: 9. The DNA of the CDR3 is TGCGCCAGCAGCCAGAGAACCGGGACAGGGGGTGAAGCTTTCTTT. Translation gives CASSQRTGTGGEAFF.